These 8 T cell receptor beta chains originate from one sample sequenced in a study of read filtering for tumor transcriptome and immune sequencing. The library was built from approximately 400 ng RNA with molecular barcoded adaptors for alpha/delta and beta/gamma chains. TCRdb re-called the reads through MiXCR, storing one row per CDR3 protein. The sample records about 86,000 distinct CDR3 sequences, about 12% being singletons. The specimen was a population of CD138-negative cells sorted from bone marrow. Receptor source: a donor over 35 with multiple myeloma.

Points on this clonotype: This may stem from a read error, because a much larger clone lies one nucleotide away. The gene calls are TRBV4-2 and TRBJ1-5; D is possibly TRBD1 (5 bases). The CDR3 has 16 residues. CDR1 and CDR2 (germline): LGHNA, YNFKEQ. CDR3 residues: CASSQGESSKGQPQHF. The CDR3 nucleotides read TGCGCCAGCAGCCAAGGGGAATCGAGTAAGGGTCAGCCCCAGCATTTT.

This clonotype showed up many times. The chain recombines TRBV28 with TRBJ2-2; D is unresolved. Looked up from germline, CDR1 is MDHEN and CDR2 is SYDVKM. The CDR3 totals 12 residues. Trimming removed 3 bases at V and 6 bases at J, with 5 bases between. The CDR3 DNA follows: TGTGCCAGCAGTTTTTCGGCCGGGGAGCTGTTTTTT. Translated, it gives CASSFSAGELFF.

This clonotype was recorded many times. V is TRBV15 and J is TRBJ1-4; D is uncertain. Looked up from germline, CDR1 is LNHNV and CDR2 is YYDKDF (reference sequence). The CDR3 has 14 residues. Trimming took 1 base from V and 7 from J, leaving 10 bases between them. CDR3 in DNA: TGTGCCACCAGCAGAGGACGGATTGGTGAAAAACTGTTTTTT. Its protein product is CATSRGRIGEKLFF.

The V gene is TRBV20-1, the J gene TRBJ1-1; D gene unclear. The V gene's germline CDR1 is DFQATT and CDR2 SNEGSKA (reference sequence). The CDR3 runs 13 residues. Trimming cost V 1 base and J 7 bases, with 13 bases left between them. Here the CDR3 reads CSARGSRGIEAFF. The CDR3, as DNA: TGCAGTGCTAGAGGTTCCCGAGGAATTGAAGCTTTCTTT.

V is TRBV28 and J is TRBJ1-2; D may be TRBD1 (6 bases). The CDR3 is 15 amino acids. CDR1 is MDHEN, CDR2 SYDVKM, per germline. V lost 3 bases and J lost 5, with 16 bases in between. The CDR3 region is CASSFWRQGIYGYTF. The CDR3 DNA follows: TGTGCCAGCAGTTTTTGGAGGCAGGGGATTTATGGCTACACCTTC.

This clonotype was detected many times. The genes are TRBV10-3 and TRBJ2-1, with TRBD2 matching over 8 bases. Germline V lookup: CDR1 ENHRY, CDR2 SYGVKD. CDR3 size: 14 residues. The J segment lost 7 bases and the V segment lost 7 bases, leaving 9 bases of the junction unmatched. The CDR3 DNA follows: TGTGCCATCATGATGGGACTAGGGCTTAATGAGCAGTTCTTC. This translates into CAIMMGLGLNEQFF.

This clonotype was counted between two and nine times. This chain links TRBV30 with TRBJ2-1, with unresolved D. The ends were cut back, 7 bases at V and 4 bases at J, with 17 bases in the middle. The CDR3 contains 14 residues. CDR1 and CDR2 from the germline V gene are GTSNPN and SVGIG (reference sequence). CDR3: CASHRARKYNEQFF. The CDR3 nucleotides are TGTGCCTCCCATCGCGCGAGAAAGTACAATGAGCAGTTCTTC.

The chain couples TRBV7-9 to TRBJ2-2; D call uncertain. Germline V gene sequence: CDR1 SEHNR, CDR2 FQNEAQ (reference sequence). Between the trimmed V and J ends, which lost 3 bases and 0 bases, there was a span of 5 bases. The CDR3 extends over 14 amino acids. CDR3 amino acids: CASSFTTNTGELFF. The DNA of the CDR3 is TGTGCCAGCAGCTTTACTACGAACACCGGGGAGCTGTTTTTT.